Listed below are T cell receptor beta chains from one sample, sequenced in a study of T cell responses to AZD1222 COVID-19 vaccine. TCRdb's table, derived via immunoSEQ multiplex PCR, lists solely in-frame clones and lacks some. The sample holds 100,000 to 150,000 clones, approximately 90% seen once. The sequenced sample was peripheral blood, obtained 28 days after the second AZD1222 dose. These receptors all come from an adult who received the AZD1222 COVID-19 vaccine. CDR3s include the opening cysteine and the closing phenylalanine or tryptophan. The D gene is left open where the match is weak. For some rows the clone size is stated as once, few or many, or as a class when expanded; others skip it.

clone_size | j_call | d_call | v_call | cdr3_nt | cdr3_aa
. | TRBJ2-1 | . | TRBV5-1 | TGCGCCAGCAGCTTAGGGACCTACAATGAGCAGTTCTTC | CASSLGTYNEQFF
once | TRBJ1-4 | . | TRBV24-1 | TGTGCCACCAGTGATCCACCGGGGAATTATGAAAAACTGTTTTTT | CATSDPPGNYEKLFF
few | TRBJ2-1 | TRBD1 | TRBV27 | TGTGCCAGCAGTTTCGTGGGGACAGGGGGACTTCATCGGTTCTTC | CASSFVGTGGLHRFF
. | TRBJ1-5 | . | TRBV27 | TGTGCCAGCAGTTATACGGACCGAGGCAATCAGCCCCAGCATTTT | CASSYTDRGNQPQHF
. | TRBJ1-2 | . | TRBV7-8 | TGTGCCAGCAGCCCCATGGGAGTTCCCAAGGGCTACACCTTC | CASSPMGVPKGYTF
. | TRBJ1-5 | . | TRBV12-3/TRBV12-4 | TGTGCCAGCAGTTCCCTCCTGGATCAGCCCCAGCATTTT | CASSSLLDQPQHF
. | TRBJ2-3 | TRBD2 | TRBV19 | TGTGCCAGTAGTAATCGGGGGGTTGGAGGAACAGATACGCAGTATTTT | CASSNRGVGGTDTQYF
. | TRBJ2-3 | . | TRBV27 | TGTGCCAGCAGTTTAACACGGCCGACCGATACGCAGTATTTT | CASSLTRPTDTQYF
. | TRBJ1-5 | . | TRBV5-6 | TGTGCCAGCAGCTTGAGGTACGGGACATCGAAGGTCCTCAATCAGCCCCAGCATTTT | CASSLRYGTSKVLNQPQHF
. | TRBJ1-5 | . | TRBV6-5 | TGTGCCAGCAAGCGAGAGGACACAGTTAATCAGCCCCAGCATTTT | CASKREDTVNQPQHF
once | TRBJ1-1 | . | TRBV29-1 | TGCAGCCTCTCGATGAGGGGAACTGAAGCTTTCTTT | CSLSMRGTEAFF
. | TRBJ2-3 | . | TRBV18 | TGTGCCAGCTCCCCGGACGGATCCAGTAAGCAGTATTTT | CASSPDGSSKQYF
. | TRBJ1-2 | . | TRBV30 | TGTGCCTGGGTCGCCTTTCGGGACAAGATTAACTATGGCTACACCTTC | CAWVAFRDKINYGYTF
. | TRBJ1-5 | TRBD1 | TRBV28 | TGTGCCAGCAGTCCCAGGGGGAGCAATCAGCCCCAGCATTTT | CASSPRGSNQPQHF
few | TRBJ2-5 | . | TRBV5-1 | TGCGCCAGCAGCTTACAAGAGACCCAGTACTTC | CASSLQETQYF
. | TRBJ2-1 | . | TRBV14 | TGTGCCAGCAGCCAAGTATGGGACAATGAGCAGTTCTTC | CASSQVWDNEQFF
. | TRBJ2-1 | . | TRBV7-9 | TGTGCCAGCAGCTTAGTAGGCGGGGAAAATGAGCAGTTCTTC | CASSLVGGENEQFF
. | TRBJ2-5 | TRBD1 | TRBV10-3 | TGTGCCATCAGCGAGACAGGGAAAGAGACCCAGTACTTC | CAISETGKETQYF
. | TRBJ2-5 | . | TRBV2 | TGTGCCAGCAGTGGATTCAGTCAGGGCGAGACCCAGTACTTC | CASSGFSQGETQYF
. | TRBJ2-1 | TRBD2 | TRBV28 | TGTGCCAGCAGTTTCACCCTAAAGACTAGCGGGGAGTTCAATGAGCAGTTCTTC | CASSFTLKTSGEFNEQFF
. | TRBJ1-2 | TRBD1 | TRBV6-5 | TGTGCCAGCAGACTGGGGACAGGGGTATATGGCTACACCTTC | CASRLGTGVYGYTF
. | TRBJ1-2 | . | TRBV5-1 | TGCGCCAGCAGCTTGGGAGGAGGACCCTATGGCTACACCTTC | CASSLGGGPYGYTF
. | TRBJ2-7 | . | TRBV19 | TGTGCCAGTAGTATGGGTGCGGGATCCTACGAGCAGTACTTC | CASSMGAGSYEQYF
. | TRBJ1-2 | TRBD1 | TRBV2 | TGTGCCAGCAGCGGGACAGGGGCGCAGCGGGGCTACACCTTC | CASSGTGAQRGYTF
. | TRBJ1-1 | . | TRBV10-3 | TGTGCCTCTCGGACGGCGGGCAAGAACACTGAAGCTTTCTTT | CASRTAGKNTEAFF
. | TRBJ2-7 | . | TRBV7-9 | TGTGCCAGCAGCGCCCCCGGGACAACCTACGAGCAGTACTTC | CASSAPGTTYEQYF
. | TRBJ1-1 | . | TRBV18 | TGTGCCAGCTCACCACCTCCAATCACTGAAGCTTTCTTT | CASSPPPITEAFF
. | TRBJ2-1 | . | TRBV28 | TGTGCCAGCAGTTTCGAAAGACCCTGGAATGAGCAGTTCTTC | CASSFERPWNEQFF